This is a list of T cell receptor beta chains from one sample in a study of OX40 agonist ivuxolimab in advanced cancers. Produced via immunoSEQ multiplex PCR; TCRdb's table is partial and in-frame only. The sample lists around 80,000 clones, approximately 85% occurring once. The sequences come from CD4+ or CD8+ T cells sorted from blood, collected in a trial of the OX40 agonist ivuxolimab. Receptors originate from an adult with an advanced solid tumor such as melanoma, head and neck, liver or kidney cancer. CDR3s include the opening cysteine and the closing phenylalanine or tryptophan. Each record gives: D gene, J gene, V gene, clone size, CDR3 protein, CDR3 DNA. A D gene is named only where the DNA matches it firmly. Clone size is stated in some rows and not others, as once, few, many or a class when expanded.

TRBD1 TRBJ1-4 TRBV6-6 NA CASSTPGQGPRAKLFF TGTGCCAGCAGCACCCCGGGACAGGGACCACGGGCGAAACTGTTTTTT
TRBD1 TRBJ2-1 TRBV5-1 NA CASSLAPGTGSSYNEQFF TGCGCCAGCAGCTTGGCCCCCGGGACAGGGAGCTCCTACAATGAGCAGTTCTTC
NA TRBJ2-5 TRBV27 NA CASRISRAGAIETQYF TGTGCCAGCAGGATCTCCCGAGCAGGGGCGATCGAGACCCAGTACTTC
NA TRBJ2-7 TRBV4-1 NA CASSQVILGREQYF TGCGCCAGCAGCCAAGTAATCCTAGGAAGAGAGCAGTACTTC
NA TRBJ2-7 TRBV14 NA CASSSLGFSYEQYF TGTGCCAGCAGCTCATTGGGGTTTTCCTACGAGCAGTACTTC
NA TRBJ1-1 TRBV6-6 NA CASSTDFWGNTEAFF TGTGCCAGCAGTACGGACTTTTGGGGGAACACTGAAGCTTTCTTT
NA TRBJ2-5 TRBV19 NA CASSGSPLGGGTGETQYF TGTGCCAGTAGTGGATCCCCTCTGGGCGGTGGGACGGGTGAGACCCAGTACTTC
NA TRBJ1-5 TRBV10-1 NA CASSEDGSPNQPQHF TGCGCCAGCAGTGAAGATGGGTCGCCTAATCAGCCCCAGCATTTT
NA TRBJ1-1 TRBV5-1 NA CASSPSLRADEAFF TGCGCCAGCAGCCCTTCGCTCAGGGCCGACGAAGCTTTCTTT
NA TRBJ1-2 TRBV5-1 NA CASSLVQEYGYTF TGCGCCAGCAGCTTGGTTCAGGAATATGGCTACACCTTC
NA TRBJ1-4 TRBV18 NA CASSPHEQPNEKLFF TGTGCCAGCTCACCCCATGAACAGCCAAATGAAAAACTGTTTTTT
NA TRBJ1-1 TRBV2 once CASRGQGNTEAFF TGTGCCAGCAGGGGCCAGGGGAACACTGAAGCTTTCTTT
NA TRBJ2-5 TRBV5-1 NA CASRLGRTEETQYF TGCGCCAGCAGGTTGGGTCGGACAGAAGAGACCCAGTACTTC
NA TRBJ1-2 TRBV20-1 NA CSAAAGDGYTF TGCAGTGCCGCGGCAGGGGACGGCTACACCTTC
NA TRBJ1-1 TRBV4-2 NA CASSQDRAGKTEAFF TGTGCCAGCAGCCAAGACCGGGCAGGAAAAACTGAAGCTTTCTTT
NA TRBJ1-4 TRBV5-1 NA CASSFAGSIDEKLFF TGCGCCAGCAGCTTTGCGGGGAGTATTGATGAAAAACTGTTTTTT
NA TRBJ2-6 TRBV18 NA CASSRGEAGANVLTF TGTGCCAGCTCCCGGGGTGAGGCTGGGGCCAACGTCCTGACTTTC
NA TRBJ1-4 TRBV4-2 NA CASSPYRDGEKLFF TGTGCCAGCAGCCCCTACCGTGACGGTGAAAAACTGTTTTTT
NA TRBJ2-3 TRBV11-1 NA CASSPKTSTRGDTQYF TGTGCCAGCAGCCCCAAGACCTCCACCCGGGGAGATACGCAGTATTTT
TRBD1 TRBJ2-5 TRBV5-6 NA CASSLRTGLGETQYF TGTGCCAGCAGCTTACGGACAGGCCTGGGGGAGACCCAGTACTTC
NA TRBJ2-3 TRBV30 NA CAWSVHRDTQYF TGTGCCTGGAGTGTACATCGGGATACGCAGTATTTT
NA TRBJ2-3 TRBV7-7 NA CASSLGLETDTQYF TGTGCCAGCAGCTTAGGACTAGAGACAGATACGCAGTATTTT
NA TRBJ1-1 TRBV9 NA CASSTRTDLNTEAFF TGTGCCAGCAGCACGCGGACAGACTTGAACACTGAAGCTTTCTTT
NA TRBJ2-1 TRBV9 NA CASSPSPGDYNEQFF TGTGCCAGCAGCCCCAGCCCGGGGGACTACAATGAGCAGTTCTTC
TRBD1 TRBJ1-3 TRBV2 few CASKTGQGADTIYF TGTGCCAGCAAGACGGGACAGGGGGCAGACACCATATATTTT
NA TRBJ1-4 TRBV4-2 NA CASSQDSGGKLFF TGTGCCAGCAGCCAAGATTCCGGAGGAAAACTGTTTTTT
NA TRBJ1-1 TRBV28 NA CASSFGGRLTEAFF TGTGCCAGCAGTTTCGGGGGGCGCTTAACTGAAGCTTTCTTT
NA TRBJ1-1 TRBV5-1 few CASSIDTTNTEAFF TGCGCCAGCAGCATTGACACGACGAACACTGAAGCTTTCTTT
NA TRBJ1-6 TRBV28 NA CASSFEIDSNSPLHF TGTGCCAGCAGTTTTGAGATCGACAGTAATTCACCCCTCCACTTT
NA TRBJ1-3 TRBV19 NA CASRVDSASGNTIYF TGTGCCAGTAGAGTTGACAGTGCCTCTGGAAACACCATATATTTT
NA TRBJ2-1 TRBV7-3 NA CASSPDGTYNEQFF TGTGCCAGCAGCCCGGACGGTACTTACAATGAGCAGTTCTTC
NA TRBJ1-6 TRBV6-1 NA CASSEVLGSSPLHF TGTGCCAGCAGTGAAGTCCTGGGGTCGTCACCCCTCCACTTT
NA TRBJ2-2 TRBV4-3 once CASRGGGTANTGKLFF TGCGCCAGCAGGGGGGGCGGGACAGCGAACACCGGGAAGCTGTTTTTT
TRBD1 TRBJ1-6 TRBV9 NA CASSAPGQGRNSPLHF TGTGCCAGCAGCGCCCCCGGACAGGGACGCAATTCACCCCTCCACTTT
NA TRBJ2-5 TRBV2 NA CASSDQGWETQYF TGTGCCAGCAGTGATCAGGGGTGGGAGACCCAGTACTTC
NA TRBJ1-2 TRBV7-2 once CASSLAPDNLYGYTF TGTGCCAGCAGCTTGGCACCGGACAACCTCTATGGCTACACCTTC
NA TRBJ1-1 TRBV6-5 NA CASSTGFEAFF TGTGCCAGCAGCACAGGATTTGAAGCTTTCTTT
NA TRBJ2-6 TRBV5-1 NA CASSLDPVSGANVLTF TGCGCCAGCAGCTTGGATCCGGTCTCTGGGGCCAACGTCCTGACTTTC
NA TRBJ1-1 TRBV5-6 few CASSQDHTEAFF TGTGCCAGCAGCCAGGACCACACTGAAGCTTTCTTT
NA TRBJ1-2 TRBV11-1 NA CASSFTSGINYGYTF TGTGCCAGCAGCTTCACGTCAGGGATTAACTATGGCTACACCTTC
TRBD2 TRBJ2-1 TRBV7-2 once CASNLPGGRNEQFF TGTGCCAGCAACCTACCGGGGGGGCGTAATGAGCAGTTCTTC
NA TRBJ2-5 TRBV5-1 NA CASSSSQETQYF TGCGCCAGCAGCTCCTCTCAGGAGACCCAGTACTTC
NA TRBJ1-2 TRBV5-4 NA CASSFRVGGYTF TGTGCCAGCAGCTTCAGGGTTGGCGGCTACACCTTC
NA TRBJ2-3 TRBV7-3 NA CASSLVGSDTQYF TGTGCCAGCAGCTTAGTAGGGAGCGATACGCAGTATTTT
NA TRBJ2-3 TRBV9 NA CASSGYGTLNTDTQYF TGTGCCAGCAGCGGATACGGGACTCTTAACACAGATACGCAGTATTTT
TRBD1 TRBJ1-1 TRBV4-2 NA CASSHRPGQGNTEAFF TGTGCCAGCAGCCATAGACCGGGACAGGGGAACACTGAAGCTTTCTTT
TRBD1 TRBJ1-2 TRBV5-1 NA CASSFPGQGAKSGYTF TGCGCCAGCAGCTTCCCTGGACAGGGGGCAAAGTCTGGCTACACCTTC
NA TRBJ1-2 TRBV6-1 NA CASSESFLGNYGYTF TGTGCCAGCAGTGAATCCTTCCTTGGGAACTATGGCTACACCTTC
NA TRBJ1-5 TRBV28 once CASSYLGGGSRQPQHF TGTGCCAGCAGTTACCTTGGGGGGGGGAGTCGTCAGCCCCAGCATTTT
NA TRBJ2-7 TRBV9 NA CASSVLETGEQYF TGTGCCAGCAGCGTCCTGGAGACTGGAGAGCAGTACTTC
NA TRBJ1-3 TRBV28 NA CASSFRTAGNTIYF TGTGCCAGCAGTTTCAGGACCGCTGGAAACACCATATATTTT
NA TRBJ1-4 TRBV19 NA CASSGAFTTNEKLFF TGTGCCAGTAGTGGGGCCTTCACAACTAATGAAAAACTGTTTTTT
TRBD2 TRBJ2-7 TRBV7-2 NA CASSSRGGGPYEQYF TGTGCCAGCAGCTCCCGGGGGGGTGGACCCTACGAGCAGTACTTC
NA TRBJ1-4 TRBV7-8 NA CASSLLSGTNEKLFF TGTGCCAGCAGCTTACTAAGTGGAACTAATGAAAAACTGTTTTTT
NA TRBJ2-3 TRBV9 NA CASSTLLADTQYF TGTGCCAGCAGCACCCTTCTGGCAGATACGCAGTATTTT